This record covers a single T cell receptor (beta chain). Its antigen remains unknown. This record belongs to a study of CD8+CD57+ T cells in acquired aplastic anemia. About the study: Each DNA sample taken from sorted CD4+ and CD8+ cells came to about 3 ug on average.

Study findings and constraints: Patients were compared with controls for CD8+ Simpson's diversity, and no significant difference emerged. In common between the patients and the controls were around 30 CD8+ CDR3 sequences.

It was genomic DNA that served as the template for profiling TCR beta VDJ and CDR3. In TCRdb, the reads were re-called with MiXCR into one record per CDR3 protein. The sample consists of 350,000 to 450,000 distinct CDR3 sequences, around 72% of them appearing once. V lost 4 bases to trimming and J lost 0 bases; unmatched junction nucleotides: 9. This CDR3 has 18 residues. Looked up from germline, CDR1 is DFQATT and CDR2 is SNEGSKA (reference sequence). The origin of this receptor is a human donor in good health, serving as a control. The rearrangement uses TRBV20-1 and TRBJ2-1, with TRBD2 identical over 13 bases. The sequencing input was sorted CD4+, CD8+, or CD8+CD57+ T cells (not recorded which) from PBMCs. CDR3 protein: CSATRLAGGQSSYNEQFF. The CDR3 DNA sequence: TGCAGTGCTACCAGACTAGCGGGGGGACAAAGCTCCTACAATGAGCAGTTCTTC.